This passage covers 23 T cell receptor beta chains from one sample sequenced in a study of beta chain features in type 1 diabetes. Isolated RNA was reverse transcribed in full, so expressed TCRB transcripts were sequenced. Some clones are missing from TCRdb's copy, which holds only in-frame ones; the method was immunoSEQ multiplex PCR. Of 240,000 or so clones in the sample, 27% were seen once. The material sequenced was central memory CD4+ T cells from blood. These receptors were obtained from a young man in good health.

The chain is built from TRBV29-1 and TRBJ2-5; 7 nucleotides align to TRBD1. V lost 6 bases, J lost 1 base, and 5 bases stayed unmatched. CDR1 SQVTM and CDR2 ANQGSEA come from the germline V gene. CDR3 length: 13 amino acids. The CDR3 loop is CSVMGQPQETQYF. CDR3 DNA: TGCAGCGTAATGGGACAGCCCCAAGAGACCCAGTACTTC.

The chain uses TRBV30 and TRBJ2-5; 8 bases are shared with TRBD2. V lost 0 bases to trimming and J lost 5 bases; unmatched junction nucleotides: 8. The germline V gene encodes CDR1 GTSNPN and CDR2 SVGIG (reference sequence). CDR3 size: 15 residues. CDR3 DNA: TGTGCCTGGAGTGTTATGGCTAGCGGGTGGGAGACCCAGTACTTC. Protein: CAWSVMASGWETQYF.

Only a few counts were recorded for this clone. The rearrangement links TRBV7-9 to TRBJ2-2; no reliable D call. The CDR3 is 13 residues long. Trimming removed 6 bases from V and 3 bases from J, with 8 bases in between. Looked up from germline, CDR1 is SEHNR and CDR2 is FQNEAQ (reference sequence). The CDR3 DNA reads as TGTGCCAGCAGTCCTAGTTACACCGGGGAGCTGTTTTTT. It encodes CASSPSYTGELFF. The whole variable domain, filled in from reference TRBV7-9 and TRBJ2-2, reads DTGVSQNPRHKITKRGQNVTFRCDPISEHNRLYWYRQTLGQGPEFLTYFQNEAQLEKSRLLSDRFSAERPKGSFSTLEIQRTEQGDSAMYLCASSPSYTGELFFGEGSRLTVL.

Comment on this clone: Other DNA sequences in the sample encode the same CDR3. The chain links TRBV2 to TRBJ1-2; D is undetermined. Trimming removed 5 bases at V and 2 bases at J, with 9 bases between. Germline V gene lookup returns CDR1 SNHLY and CDR2 FYNNEI. The CDR3 has 13 residues. In nucleotides, the CDR3 is TGTGCCAGCAGTACCGACGGGAACTATGGCTACACCTTC. Translating it yields CASSTDGNYGYTF.

The genes are TRBV30 and TRBJ1-6, with a possible D match to TRBD1 (5 bases). The ends were cut back, 1 base at V and 0 bases at J, with 7 bases in the middle. Germline V gives CDR1 GTSNPN, CDR2 SVGIG (reference sequence). This CDR3 region has 15 residues. The CDR3 bases are TGTGCCTGGAGTGCAGGGAGCTCCTATAATTCACCCCTCCACTTT. It yields the protein CAWSAGSSYNSPLHF. The variable domain in full, with the rest retrieved from reference TRBV30 and TRBJ1-6, is SQTIHQWPATLVQPVGSPLSLECTVEGTSNPNLYWYRQAAGRGLQLLFYSVGIGQISSEVPQNLSASRPQDRQFILSSKKLLLSDSGFYLCAWSAGSSYNSPLHFGNGTRLTVT.

The genes are TRBV5-1 and TRBJ2-5; no firm D call. There are 12 residues in the CDR3. Trimming pared 0 bases from V and 4 bases from J, leaving 4 bases between. Germline-derived CDR1 and CDR2 are SGHRS and YFSETQ. In nucleotides, the CDR3 is TGCGCCAGCAGCTTGGAAACAGAGACCCAGTACTTC. Translated: CASSLETETQYF.

The sample holds a few counts of this clone. The genes are TRBV7-6 and TRBJ2-3, with TRBD1 as a possible D gene (5 bases). Per germline, CDR1 SGHVS and CDR2 FNYEAQ. V lost 0 bases, J lost 2 bases, and 12 bases lay in between. The CDR3 totals 16 residues. CDR3: CASSLAGKGNTDTQYF. The CDR3 DNA reads TGTGCCAGCAGCTTAGCGGGGAAGGGGAACACAGATACGCAGTATTTT.

The rearrangement links TRBV20-1 to TRBJ2-7; maybe TRBD1 (5 bases). Germline V gene data show CDR1 as DFQATT and CDR2 as SNEGSKA (reference sequence). This CDR3 comprises 11 residues. Trimming took off 1 base at V and 5 bases at J, with 6 bases between the two ends. CDR3 residues: CSARGGHEQYF. The CDR3 DNA follows: TGCAGTGCTAGAGGGGGCCACGAGCAGTACTTC.

The chain recombines TRBV6-5 with TRBJ1-6; unclear D gene. This CDR3 is built from 14 residues. The V gene lost 8 bases and the J gene lost 0 bases, with 8 bases spanning the gap. The germline CDR1 and CDR2 sequences are MNHEY and SVGAGI. In nucleotides, the CDR3 is TGTGCCAGCGGGTCTACCTCCTATAATTCACCCCTCCACTTT. Translation gives CASGSTSYNSPLHF.

V usage is TRBV5-4 and J usage is TRBJ2-1; D possibly corresponds to TRBD1 (6 bases). The germline V gene encodes CDR1 SGHNT and CDR2 YYREEE (reference sequence). V was clipped by 2 bases and J by 4 bases, with 13 bases between them. The length of the CDR3 is 15 residues. The CDR3 reads CASSFEQGPYNEQFF. CDR3 coding DNA: TGTGCCAGCAGCTTTGAACAGGGACCGTACAATGAGCAGTTCTTC.

This rearrangement joins TRBV9 to TRBJ2-1, with D possibly TRBD2 on 6 matching bases. The CDR3 extends over 16 amino acids. Germline V CDR1 and CDR2: SGDLS, YYNGEE. The ends were cut back, 4 bases at V and 5 bases at J, with 19 bases in the middle. CDR3 sequence: CASSPGGAALNNEQFF. The CDR3 region has the DNA TGTGCCAGCAGCCCCGGAGGGGCGGCCCTAAACAATGAGCAGTTCTTC.

This chain's CDR3 is CASSIQRGEQYF. DNA of the CDR3: TGTGCCAGCAGTATCCAAAGGGGGGAGCAGTACTTC. The chain employs TRBV7-2 and TRBJ2-7; tentative D call: TRBD1 (6 bases). V was clipped by 6 bases and J by 7 bases, with 13 bases between them. The CDR3 runs to 12 residues. Germline assignment: CDR1 SGHTA and CDR2 FQGNSA.

The rearrangement joins TRBV5-1 to TRBJ2-1; 9 bases fit TRBD2. Germline CDR1 is SGHRS and CDR2 is YFSETQ. The CDR3 extends over 16 amino acids. With V trimmed by 5 bases and J by 0 bases, 6 bases remained unmatched. CDR3 nucleotides: TGCGCCAGCAGATCTGGTAGCGGGAGCTCCTACAATGAGCAGTTCTTC. It is translated as CASRSGSGSSYNEQFF. The variable domain in full, with the rest retrieved from reference TRBV5-1 and TRBJ2-1, is KAGVTQTPRYLIKTRGQQVTLSCSPISGHRSVSWYQQTPGQGLQFLFEYFSETQRNKGNFPGRFSGRQFSNSRSEMNVSTLELGDSALYLCASRSGSGSSYNEQFFGPGTRLTVL.

The chain carries TRBV6-6 and TRBJ1-5; 8 bases are shared with TRBD1. The CDR3 is 14 amino acids. Germline CDR1 and CDR2: MNHNY and SVGAGI (reference sequence). The junction had 3 bases not matched to a gene; V was cut back by 6 bases and J by 2 bases. CDR3 in amino acids: CASRKDRGNQPQHF. The CDR3 DNA sequence: TGTGCCAGCAGGAAGGACAGGGGCAATCAGCCCCAGCATTTT.

Here the CDR3 DNA reads TGCGCCAGCAAAGGACAGGGTGACACCGGGGAGCTGTTTTTT. Translation: CASKGQGDTGELFF. V gene TRBV5-1 combines with J gene TRBJ2-2, with 8 bases that match TRBD1. This CDR3 contains 14 residues. The J segment lost 3 bases and the V segment lost 6 bases, leaving 4 bases of the junction unmatched. Germline V CDR1 and CDR2: SGHRS, YFSETQ.

The table lists this clone with a few counts. The chain couples TRBV5-1 to TRBJ2-3, with D possibly matching TRBD2 (6 bases). V lost 4 bases, J lost 1 base, and 13 bases lay in between. The CDR3 is 15 amino acids. Germline V gene data show CDR1 as SGHRS and CDR2 as YFSETQ. CDR3 coding DNA: TGCGCCAGCAGCATCGGGCCGGGAGGCACAGATACGCAGTATTTT. This encodes CASSIGPGGTDTQYF.

This CDR3 reads CASSPGTSLGTQYF. The CDR3 bases are TGTGCCAGCAGCCCCGGGACATCTCTCGGGACCCAGTACTTC. This rearrangement joins TRBV7-9 to TRBJ2-5; weak D call: TRBD1 (6 bases). In germline, CDR1 is SEHNR, CDR2 FQNEAQ (reference sequence). CDR3 size: 14 residues. Trimming left V 5 bases short and J 7 bases short, with 17 bases between.

DNA for the CDR3: TGTGCCAGCAGTCCTAGCGGCGGTGACGGGACCCAGTACTTC. Encoded protein: CASSPSGGDGTQYF. The chain uses TRBV7-2 and TRBJ2-5; 7 bases align to TRBD2. CDR1 and CDR2 from the germline V gene are SGHTA and FQGNSA. This CDR3 has 14 amino acids. The trim removed 6 bases at V and 7 bases at J, leaving 11 bases unmatched.

This rearrangement joins TRBV29-1 to TRBJ2-5; D remains unclear. The CDR3 has 12 amino acids. Trimming pared 3 bases from V and 0 bases from J, leaving 5 bases between. Germline CDR1 reads SQVTM; CDR2 reads ANQGSEA. In DNA form, the CDR3 reads TGCAGCGTTGACCAGTACCAAGAGACCCAGTACTTC. Protein product: CSVDQYQETQYF.

The rearrangement uses TRBV2 and TRBJ2-5, with a tentative D call TRBD2 (5 bases). Germline loops: CDR1 SNHLY, CDR2 FYNNEI. This CDR3 spans 14 amino acids. Trimming took 5 bases from V and 3 from J, leaving 13 bases between them. CDR3 nucleotides: TGTGCCAGCAGTCGGATCACTAGAGAAGAGACCCAGTACTTC. This sequence encodes CASSRITREETQYF.

The chain couples TRBV4-2 to TRBJ1-1; TRBD1 might be the D (6 bases). Germline CDR1 reads LGHNA; CDR2 reads YNFKEQ. The CDR3 totals 14 residues. V dropped 4 bases and J dropped 4 bases, with 13 bases sitting between them. This CDR3 is CASSPQGKGTEAFF. The CDR3 bases are TGTGCCAGCAGCCCTCAGGGGAAGGGCACTGAAGCTTTCTTT.

This clone was detected only a few times. V usage is TRBV4-1 and J usage is TRBJ2-2, with 8 bases that match TRBD1. CDR1 is MGHRA and CDR2 is YSYEKL in the germline V gene. This CDR3 is built from 15 residues. Unmatched junction bases numbered 6, after V lost 2 bases and J lost 7 bases. CDR3: CASSQRQGSGGELFF. The CDR3 nucleotides read TGCGCCAGCAGCCAACGACAGGGGAGCGGCGGGGAGCTGTTTTTT.

The chain employs TRBV30 and TRBJ1-3, with 8 bases fitting TRBD1. Trimming removed 3 bases from V and 2 bases from J; junction bases left unmatched: 6. The CDR3 totals 15 residues. Per germline, CDR1 GTSNPN and CDR2 SVGIG (reference sequence). Written as DNA, the CDR3 is TGTGCCTGGAGCGAGACAGGGGCGCCTGGAAACACCATATATTTT. This codes for CAWSETGAPGNTIYF.